This T cell receptor (gamma chain) was obtained from a study of gamma-delta chains in newborns, infants, children. For the study at large: Microbial exposure reportedly drives polyclonal innate γδ T cell expansion after birth.

TCRdb reanalysed the reads with CATT. The sample contains about 1,100 gamma-chain clones, roughly 1.9% of which appear only once. CDR3 length equals 17 residues. Losses at the gene ends were 0 bases for V and 7 bases for J; bases not matched to a gene: 6. Germline CDR1 reads GITISATS; CDR2 reads ISYDGTV (reference sequence). This clone is categorized as medium-sized. Other DNA sequences in the sample encode the same CDR3. This receptor was identified in a child who was a newborn, infant or young child, either healthy, febrile or measles-vaccinated (not recorded which). This chain connects TRGV9 to TRGJP. The specimen was blood. The CDR3 sequence: CALWEVQGELGKKIKVF. The CDR3 nucleotides are TGTGCCTTGTGGGAGGTGCAAGGGGAGTTGGGCAAAAAAATCAAGGTATTT.